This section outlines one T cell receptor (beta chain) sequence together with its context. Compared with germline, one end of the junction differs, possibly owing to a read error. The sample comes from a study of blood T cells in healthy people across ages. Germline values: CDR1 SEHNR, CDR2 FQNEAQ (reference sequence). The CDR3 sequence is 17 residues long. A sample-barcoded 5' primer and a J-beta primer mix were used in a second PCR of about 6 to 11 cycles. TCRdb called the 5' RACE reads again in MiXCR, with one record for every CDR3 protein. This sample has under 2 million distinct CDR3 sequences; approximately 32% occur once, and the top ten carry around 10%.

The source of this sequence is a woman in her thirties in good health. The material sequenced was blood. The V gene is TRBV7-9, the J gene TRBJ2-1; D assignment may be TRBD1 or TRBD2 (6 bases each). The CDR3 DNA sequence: TGTGCCAGCAGCCCCCAGGGGCGGGGAAGCTCCTACAATAAGCAGTTCTTC. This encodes CASSPQGRGSSYNKQFF.